Each of the 24 T cell receptor beta chains below was sequenced from the same sample in a study of T-cell reconstitution after alpha-beta-depleted transplantation in children. It was with unique molecular identifiers that the TCRbeta library was prepared. Each CDR3 protein is one row after TCRdb ran MiXCR on the PCR reads. The data show fewer than 400,000 distinct CDR3 sequences, around 25% seen once. The sample consisted of PBMCs, mostly from graft donor cells, taken 180 days after TCRalphabeta/CD19-depleted stem cell transplant. Every receptor here comes from a male patient under 18 who had a stem cell transplant for acute lymphoblastic leukemia, so the T cells may come from the graft donor.

The CDR3 DNA follows: TGTGCCAGCAGCTTAGTCTGGGGCAGAAGCAATCAGCCCCAGCATTTT. Its protein is CASSLVWGRSNQPQHF. The chain carries TRBV7-2 and TRBJ1-5, with D perhaps TRBD1 (5 bases). Trimming took off 1 base at V and 1 base at J, with 11 bases between the two ends. CDR3 length: 16 residues. Germline V gene data show CDR1 as SGHTA and CDR2 as FQGNSA.

The chain employs TRBV6-1 and TRBJ2-7; 9 bases line up with TRBD1. Trimming at V came to 6 bases and at J to 2 bases, leaving 8 bases not matched to a gene. The CDR3 extends over 15 amino acids. Per the germline V gene, CDR1 is MNHNS and CDR2 is SASEGT. The DNA of the CDR3 is TGTGCCAGCAGCCGGGACAGGGTAGGGGCCTACGAGCAGTACTTC. This gives the protein CASSRDRVGAYEQYF.

The rearrangement joins TRBV5-1 to TRBJ2-7; D is perhaps TRBD1 or TRBD2 (5 bases each). Germline loops: CDR1 SGHRS, CDR2 YFSETQ. The CDR3 has 14 amino acids. The germline V and J ends were trimmed by 4 bases and 2 bases, with 13 bases remaining between them. In DNA form, the CDR3 reads TGCGCCAGCAGCGCATGGGACGGACCCTACGAGCAGTACTTC. Its protein is CASSAWDGPYEQYF.

This chain joins TRBV2 and TRBJ2-7, with 10 bases fitting TRBD2. Per germline, CDR1 SNHLY and CDR2 FYNNEI. With 11 bases clipped from V and 5 bases from J, the junction kept 15 bases outside the gene matches. This CDR3 contains 15 residues. The CDR3 nucleotides are TGTGCCTGTAAAGAAGGAGCGGGAGGGCCTCACGAGCAGTACTTC. This translates into CACKEGAGGPHEQYF. Full variable domain (outside the CDR3, taken from reference TRBV2 and TRBJ2-7): EPEVTQTPSHQVTQMGQEVILRCVPISNHLYFYWYRQILGQKVEFLVSFYNNEISEKSEIFDDQFSVERPDGSNFTLKIRSTKLEDSAMYFCACKEGAGGPHEQYFGPGTRLTVT.

The chain links TRBV4-2 to TRBJ2-1; 8 bases line up with TRBD2. In germline, CDR1 is LGHNA, CDR2 YNFKEQ. The CDR3 has 15 amino acids. The ends lost 0 bases at V and 7 bases at J; junction bases unmatched: 5. CDR3 bases: TGTGCCAGCAGCCAAGAACTAGCGGAGCGGAATGAGCAGTTCTTC. It encodes CASSQELAERNEQFF.

This clonotype was seen at least ten times. This chain uses TRBV5-6 with TRBJ2-7; 9 bases agree with TRBD2. CDR1 is SGHDT, CDR2 YYEEEE, per germline. Germline trimming cut 1 base from V and 3 bases from J; bases unmatched to any gene: 14. This CDR3 comprises 18 residues. Here the CDR3 reads CASSLLAREGFSYYEQYF. CDR3 bases: TGTGCCAGCAGCTTGTTAGCGCGGGAGGGCTTCTCCTACTACGAGCAGTACTTC.

The V call is TRBV25-1, the J call TRBJ2-4; D possibly matches TRBD1 or TRBD2 (5 bases each). Germline CDR1 reads MGHDK; CDR2 reads SYGVNS. Trimming took off 1 base at V and 4 bases at J, with 17 bases between the two ends. This CDR3 has 17 residues. The CDR3 coding sequence is TGTGCCAGCAGTGAATGGGGACCCTTATCATCTAAAAACATTCAGTACTTC. Translation: CASSEWGPLSSKNIQYF. Full variable domain (missing parts from reference TRBV25-1 and TRBJ2-4): EADIYQTPRYLVIGTGKKITLECSQTMGHDKMYWYQQDPGMELHLIHYSYGVNSTEKGDLSSESTVSRIRTEHFPLTLESARPSHTSQYLCASSEWGPLSSKNIQYFGAGTRLSVL.

The chain links TRBV3-1 to TRBJ2-2; 7 nucleotides line up with TRBD1. The CDR3 is made up of 16 amino acids. CDR1 and CDR2 from the germline V gene are LGHDT and YNNKEL (reference sequence). V was clipped by 2 bases and J by 3 bases; unmatched bases: 6. CDR3 residues: CASSQRGRSYTGELFF. DNA of the CDR3: TGTGCCAGCAGCCAAAGGGGGCGGTCGTACACCGGGGAGCTGTTTTTT.

The count of this clonotype is one. One end of the junction fails to match germline, which may point to a read error. The chain combines TRBV7-9 with TRBJ1-5; tentative D call: TRBD1 (5 bases). Germline-derived CDR1 and CDR2 are SEHNR and FQNEAQ (reference sequence). The CDR3 is made up of 15 amino acids. CDR3 residues: CATSPGAYSNQPQHF. The DNA of the CDR3 is TGTGCCACCAGCCCCGGGGCCTATAGCAATCAGCCCCAGCATTTT.

This rearrangement joins TRBV9 to TRBJ1-5, with 9 bases lining up with TRBD1. Germline lookup yields CDR1 SGDLS and CDR2 YYNGEE. The CDR3 has 15 residues. V lost 5 bases, J lost 1 base, and 4 bases stayed unmatched. The CDR3 region has the DNA TGTGCCAGCAGTTTACAGGGGGCAAGCAATCAGCCCCAGCATTTT. Residues: CASSLQGASNQPQHF.

This clonotype showed up just a few times. CDR3 residues: CASSDPSGSYEQYF. CDR3 sequence (DNA): TGTGCCAGCAGTGATCCTAGCGGGAGCTACGAGCAGTACTTC. V gene TRBV25-1 combines with J gene TRBJ2-7; 10 bases are a match to TRBD2. Germline loops: CDR1 MGHDK, CDR2 SYGVNS. This CDR3 comprises 14 residues. After removal of 3 bases from V and 3 bases from J, the junction contained 2 bases not matched to a gene.

This clonotype showed up just a few times. This chain joins TRBV10-3 and TRBJ2-7; 12 positions match TRBD1. The CDR3 has 16 residues. CDR1 is ENHRY and CDR2 is SYGVKD in the germline V gene. J gave up 4 bases and V 5 bases, and 9 bases lay outside the gene matches. The CDR3 spells CAISPGTGGATYEQYF. DNA for the CDR3: TGTGCCATCAGTCCCGGGACAGGGGGCGCCACGTACGAGCAGTACTTC.

The chain links TRBV29-1 to TRBJ2-2; no reliable D call. This CDR3 contains 11 residues. CDR1 is SQVTM, CDR2 ANQGSEA, per germline. V shed 7 bases and J shed 4 bases, with 7 bases lying between them. CDR3 nucleotide sequence: TGCAGCGGTCAGGCCACCGGGGAGCTGTTTTTT. It translates to CSGQATGELFF.

This clonotype was picked up a small number of times. The chain uses TRBV7-9 and TRBJ2-2; D is uncertain. Trimming removed 1 base at V and 4 bases at J, with 7 bases between. This CDR3 is built from 14 residues. Germline V gene data show CDR1 as SEHNR and CDR2 as FQNEAQ (reference sequence). The CDR3 DNA reads TGTGCCAGCAGCTTAGGGGTGATCACCGGGGAGCTGTTTTTT. Amino acids: CASSLGVITGELFF.

The chain combines TRBV7-9 with TRBJ1-3; D unresolved. This CDR3 has 16 residues. Trimming removed 1 base from V and 3 bases from J, with 13 bases in between. Germline V gives CDR1 SEHNR, CDR2 FQNEAQ (reference sequence). CDR3 in DNA: TGTGCCAGCAGCTTAGGAGGAGGGATGCTTGGAAACACCATATATTTT. It is translated as CASSLGGGMLGNTIYF.

The rearrangement links TRBV7-3 to TRBJ1-1; D is perhaps TRBD1 (5 bases). Deletions cut 2 bases from V and 7 bases from J, with 11 bases between. This CDR3 is built from 13 residues. CDR1 and CDR2 from the germline V gene are SGHTA and FQGTGA. DNA of the CDR3: TGTGCCAGCAGCTTATGGGGGAGTGGTGAAGCTTTCTTT. This translates into CASSLWGSGEAFF.

The count of this clonotype is one. The gene calls are TRBV28 and TRBJ2-2; D remains ambiguous. Trimming took 5 bases from V and 3 from J, leaving 10 bases between them. The CDR3 spans 14 residues. CDR1 is MDHEN and CDR2 is SYDVKM in the germline V gene. The CDR3 bases are TGTGCCAGCAGTGAGGAAATTCACACCGGGGAGCTGTTTTTT. Amino acids: CASSEEIHTGELFF.

This clonotype was recorded a few times. The chain couples TRBV7-6 to TRBJ2-3, with D possibly being TRBD2 (5 bases). V was trimmed by 7 bases and J by 3 bases, leaving 11 bases between them. CDR1 is SGHVS, CDR2 FNYEAQ, per germline. The CDR3 spans 13 residues. This CDR3 is CASKLDVTDTQYF. The DNA of the CDR3 is TGTGCCAGCAAACTAGATGTTACAGATACGCAGTATTTT.

This chain uses TRBV12-3 or TRBV12-4 with TRBJ2-7; D not resolved. Trimming removed 7 bases at V and 4 bases at J, with 20 bases between. This CDR3 spans 15 amino acids. The CDR3 region has the DNA TGTGCCAGCACCCCCAGCAGGAGTGAAGATTACGAGCAGTACTTC. Encoded protein: CASTPSRSEDYEQYF.

The V call is TRBV11-2, the J call TRBJ2-7, with 7 positions matching TRBD1. After removal of 2 bases from V and 1 base from J, the junction contained 14 bases not matched to a gene. The length of the CDR3 is 18 residues. Germline loops: CDR1 SGHAT, CDR2 FQNNGV. CDR3: CASSLIRGGSGGSYEQYF. CDR3 sequence (DNA): TGTGCCAGCAGCTTAATCCGAGGTGGGTCAGGGGGATCCTACGAGCAGTACTTC.

The CDR3 region is CASSLLLGQRETQYF. DNA of the CDR3: TGTGCCAGCAGCTTATTGCTGGGACAAAGGGAGACCCAGTACTTC. The rearrangement joins TRBV7-9 to TRBJ2-5; possibly TRBD1 for D (6 bases). The V end lost 2 bases, the J end lost 5 bases, and 15 bases lay between the germline ends. CDR1 is SEHNR and CDR2 is FQNEAQ in the germline V gene (reference sequence). This CDR3 is 15 amino acids long.

This clonotype occurred a few times. The V and J genes are TRBV9 and TRBJ2-4; TRBD2 is a possible D gene (6 bases). Germline V CDR1 and CDR2: SGDLS, YYNGEE. The CDR3 loop spans 15 amino acids. V gave up 5 bases and J gave up 2 bases, with 14 bases separating them. In nucleotides, the CDR3 is TGTGCCAGCAGTACCGGTGGGGGGACCAAAAACATTCAGTACTTC. Amino acid sequence: CASSTGGGTKNIQYF.

This clonotype came up a few times. The chain recombines TRBV5-1 with TRBJ1-1; D is unresolved. V gave up 6 bases and J gave up 3 bases, with 18 bases separating them. Per germline, CDR1 SGHRS and CDR2 YFSETQ. This CDR3 has 15 residues. The DNA for the CDR3 is TGCGCCAGCACGGCCTTAGGAACAGAGTACACTGAAGCTTTCTTT. Its protein is CASTALGTEYTEAFF.

The table lists this clonotype with a count of one. The CDR3 DNA reads as TGTGCCAGCGGCTCACGGGTGGGCGAGCAGTACTTC. This gives the protein CASGSRVGEQYF. This chain uses TRBV7-3 with TRBJ2-7; D gene ambiguous. Looked up from germline, CDR1 is SGHTA and CDR2 is FQGTGA. The V end was cut by 8 bases, the J end by 6 bases, with 14 bases between. CDR3 length equals 12 residues.